Listed here are 3 T cell receptor beta chains from one sample, sequenced in a study of blood T cell repertoires in COVID-19. Assay used: immunoSEQ multiplex PCR; TCRdb lists only in-frame clones, some missing. The sample consists of 200,000 to 300,000 clones, 83% of them appearing once. Specimen: peripheral blood. These receptors were taken from a human donor in a cohort sampled during active COVID-19.

This rearrangement joins TRBV30 to TRBJ2-3; D is undetermined. The CDR3 sequence is 13 residues long. Germline lookup yields CDR1 GTSNPN and CDR2 SVGIG (reference sequence). V was pared by 3 bases and J by 0 bases, with 7 bases between. The CDR3: CAWRLSSTDTQYF. The CDR3 region has the DNA TGTGCCTGGAGGTTATCTAGCACAGATACGCAGTATTTT.

The chain links TRBV27 to TRBJ1-2; 11 bases are a match to TRBD1. Germline V gene lookup returns CDR1 MNHEY and CDR2 SMNVEV (reference sequence). V shed 4 bases and J 4 bases; nucleotides not matched to a gene: 14. The CDR3 length is 18 residues. The CDR3 is CASSSLNPGQGAGYGYTF. CDR3 nucleotides: TGTGCCAGCAGTTCCCTTAACCCCGGACAGGGGGCCGGCTATGGCTACACCTTC.

The chain joins TRBV11-2 to TRBJ1-1; 8 bases agree with TRBD1. J lost 1 base, V lost 5 bases, and 6 bases had no gene match. Germline CDR1 and CDR2: SGHAT and FQNNGV. The CDR3 has 15 amino acids. The CDR3 reads CASSRDRRANTEAFF. CDR3 nucleotide sequence: TGTGCCAGCAGCCGGGACAGGAGGGCGAACACTGAAGCTTTCTTT.